What follows describes a single T cell receptor beta chain. The CDR3 sequence is 16 residues long. J was trimmed by 3 bases and V by 1 base; bases with no gene match: 6. Germline V gene lookup returns CDR1 SGHDN and CDR2 FVKESK. CD45RO+ cells joined CCR7-negative CD45RA+ TemRA cells to form CD8 memory. Researchers ran the assay at a deep level. Study processing details: In the immunoSEQ data, sequences were junction-only and lacked quality scores, so filtering differed. Profiling relied on immunoSEQ multiplex PCR, and the TCRdb table lists in-frame clones only, not all of them. That table supplies the V and J calls and clone size; D and trimming were determined from the DNA. The table lists fewer than 100,000 clones, roughly two thirds of them singletons, with 45% in the top ten. This specimen belongs to a study of shared clonotypes between healthy human individuals. Overall study context: The composition of the donors was two women and a few men aged 18 to 49.

The V gene is TRBV14, the J gene TRBJ2-1, with 7 bases identical to TRBD2. The TCR originated in a man aged 30-40 years in good health. Sequencing used memory CD8+ T cells sorted from blood. Specified subset: CD45RO+ cells pooled with CCR7-negative TemRA cells. The CDR3 protein is CASSQVASGLYNEQFF. CDR3 nucleotides: TGTGCCAGCAGCCAAGTGGCTAGCGGACTCTACAATGAGCAGTTCTTC.